Below, 21 T cell receptor beta chains from the same sample are listed, as sequenced in a study of patients and donors after allogeneic stem cell transplantation. TCRdb re-called the RT-PCR reads through MiXCR, storing one row per CDR3 protein. The table shows approximately 200,000 distinct CDR3 sequences, with approximately 41% occurring only once. The material sequenced was blood, either unsorted or a sorted T cell fraction (not recorded which). The receptor set was obtained from a human donor who was either an allogeneic HSCT recipient or a stem cell or donor lymphocyte infusion donor (not recorded which). It is not recorded whose cells these are; they may come from a transplant donor.

The chain uses TRBV4-3 and TRBJ1-1, with D perhaps matching TRBD1 (5 bases). This CDR3 contains 14 residues. V gave up 4 bases and J gave up 10 bases, with 19 bases separating them. Per germline, CDR1 LGHNA and CDR2 YSLEER. The CDR3: CASSPSWGHNLAFF. The CDR3 bases are TGCGCCAGCAGCCCTTCCTGGGGCCACAATTTAGCTTTCTTT.

This clonotype showed up just a few times. The rearrangement uses TRBV20-1 and TRBJ1-2; TRBD1 matches at 12 bases. CDR1 and CDR2 from the germline V gene are DFQATT and SNEGSKA (reference sequence). After removal of 3 bases from V and 1 base from J, the junction contained 9 bases not matched to a gene. This CDR3 is 17 amino acids long. CDR3 in DNA: TGCAGTGCTAGCTCGGGACAGGGGGCCTGGTATAACTATGGCTACACCTTC. Protein: CSASSGQGAWYNYGYTF.

The V call is TRBV12-3 or TRBV12-4, the J call TRBJ2-1; 9 bases match TRBD2. Germline trimming cut 5 bases from V and 8 bases from J; bases unmatched to any gene: 13. CDR3 length: 16 amino acids. In DNA, the CDR3 is TGTGCCAGCAGTCCCAGGGGAAGTAGCGGGAGAGATGAGCAGTTCTTC. Translating it yields CASSPRGSSGRDEQFF.

This clonotype has more than one count but fewer than ten. The V and J genes are TRBV12-3 or TRBV12-4 and TRBJ2-3; no reliable D call. This CDR3 has 14 residues. Trimming shortened V by 6 bases and J by 2 bases, and 12 bases separated the two germline ends. For the CDR3, the DNA is TGTGCCAGCAGCCGATTTTTCTTCACAGATACGCAGTATTTT. Translation: CASSRFFFTDTQYF.

The chain combines TRBV5-1 with TRBJ2-3; no clear D. The CDR3 has 14 residues. The V end was cut by 0 bases, the J end by 1 base, with 6 bases between. Germline lookup yields CDR1 SGHRS and CDR2 YFSETQ. The DNA for the CDR3 is TGCGCCAGCAGCTTGGCCTTCGGCACAGATACGCAGTATTTT. It encodes CASSLAFGTDTQYF.

Only a few counts were recorded for this clonotype. The chain has TRBV6-5 and TRBJ1-2; no clear D. This CDR3 spans 14 amino acids. The germline gives CDR1 MNHEY, CDR2 SVGAGI. V was trimmed by 5 bases and J by 4 bases, leaving 14 bases between them. In DNA form, the CDR3 reads TGTGCCAGCAGTGACCTCGGGCCTAGCTATGGCTACACCTTC. Its protein product is CASSDLGPSYGYTF.

Only a few counts were recorded for this clonotype. The chain recombines TRBV28 with TRBJ2-7; 7 nucleotides align to TRBD1. Germline trimming cut 3 bases from V and 3 bases from J; bases unmatched to any gene: 2. The CDR3 covers 13 residues. The germline gives CDR1 MDHEN, CDR2 SYDVKM. CDR3 residues: CASSLTGSYEQYF. The CDR3 nucleotides read TGTGCCAGCAGTTTGACAGGGAGCTACGAGCAGTACTTC.

In its sample, this clonotype was seen a few times. The V call is TRBV29-1, the J call TRBJ2-1; D is unclear. The germline V gene has CDR1 SQVTM and CDR2 ANQGSEA. V lost 4 bases and J lost 6, with 13 bases in between. CDR3 size: 13 residues. CDR3 coding DNA: TGCAGCGTTGTCGGAACTCCATTCAATGAGCAGTTCTTC. Translation gives CSVVGTPFNEQFF.

This chain links TRBV2 with TRBJ2-3; a weak D match, TRBD2 (5 bases). The V end was cut by 6 bases, the J end by 1 base, with 17 bases between. The CDR3 is made up of 16 amino acids. Germline V gives CDR1 SNHLY, CDR2 FYNNEI. The CDR3 reads CASSVSARERTDTQYF. The CDR3 DNA reads as TGTGCCAGCAGCGTCTCGGCGAGGGAGCGCACAGATACGCAGTATTTT.

This chain uses TRBV7-8 with TRBJ2-3, with TRBD2 matching 9 bases. The CDR3 runs 17 residues. Per germline, CDR1 SGHVS and CDR2 FQNEAQ. V dropped 2 bases and J dropped 2; count of bases not matched to a gene: 8. CDR3 bases: TGTGCCAGCAGCTTAACTCGGCTAGCGGGGAACACAGATACGCAGTATTTT. As protein: CASSLTRLAGNTDTQYF.

The J gene is TRBJ2-1, the V gene TRBV11-2; D ambiguous. Germline loops: CDR1 SGHAT, CDR2 FQNNGV. V dropped 5 bases and J dropped 5 bases, with 25 bases sitting between them. This CDR3 has 18 residues. The CDR3 spells CASSKSSLRDPSNNEQFF. As DNA, the CDR3 is TGTGCCAGCAGCAAAAGCAGTTTGCGCGATCCGAGTAACAATGAGCAGTTCTTC.

This sequence joins TRBV7-9 and TRBJ1-3; D gene unclear. The CDR3 consists of 15 residues. Germline V gene lookup returns CDR1 SEHNR and CDR2 FQNEAQ (reference sequence). The ends were cut back, 3 bases at V and 0 bases at J, with 9 bases in the middle. CDR3 protein: CASSFTRASGNTIYF. The CDR3 DNA sequence: TGTGCCAGCAGCTTTACACGGGCCTCTGGAAACACCATATATTTT.

The chain joins TRBV20-1 to TRBJ2-2; 14 nucleotides agree with TRBD2. Germline assignment: CDR1 DFQATT and CDR2 SNEGSKA (reference sequence). This CDR3 has 13 amino acids. The CDR3 loop reads CSSGTSGREELFF. CDR3 DNA: TGCAGCTCCGGGACTAGCGGGAGAGAGGAGCTGTTTTTT.

This chain connects TRBV5-4 to TRBJ1-2; TRBD1 might be the D (6 bases). The V end lost 0 bases, the J end lost 7 bases, and 10 bases lay between the germline ends. The length of the CDR3 is 13 residues. CDR1 and CDR2 (germline): SGHNT, YYREEE (reference sequence). The DNA for the CDR3 is TGTGCCAGCAGCTTGGACAGGGAGTCTGGCTACACCTTC. Its translation is CASSLDRESGYTF.

J is TRBJ2-1 and V is TRBV9; D is possibly TRBD2 (5 bases). Germline CDR1 SGDLS, CDR2 YYNGEE. V was pared by 0 bases and J by 5 bases, with 9 bases between. The CDR3 spans 14 residues. CDR3 sequence: CASSVELEDNEQFF. The CDR3 coding sequence is TGTGCCAGCAGCGTAGAACTAGAGGACAATGAGCAGTTCTTC. The entire variable domain, with the rest obtained from reference TRBV9 and TRBJ2-1, is as follows: DSGVTQTPKHLITATGQRVTLRCSPRSGDLSVYWYQQSLDQGLQFLIQYYNGEERAKGNILERFSAQQFPDLHSELNLSSLELGDSALYFCASSVELEDNEQFFGPGTRLTVL.

This clonotype was recorded a few times. The chain carries TRBV15 and TRBJ2-7; D is undetermined. CDR1 LNHNV and CDR2 YYDKDF come from the germline V gene (reference sequence). Trimming shortened V by 0 bases and J by 4 bases, and 1 base separated the two germline ends. This CDR3 contains 11 residues. The DNA for the CDR3 is TGTGCCACCAGCAGAGAATACGAGCAGTACTTC. Translating it yields CATSREYEQYF.

The chain carries TRBV12-3 or TRBV12-4 and TRBJ2-3, with TRBD1 matching 7 bases. V trimming: 4 bases; J trimming: 4 bases; junction bases outside the gene matches: 2. This CDR3 is 13 amino acids long. The CDR3 bases are TGTGCCAGCAGTTCTCAGGGGGCAGATACGCAGTATTTT. This gives the protein CASSSQGADTQYF.

The chain employs TRBV10-3 and TRBJ1-1; D perhaps matches TRBD1 (5 bases). Trimming left V 2 bases short and J 1 base short, with 14 bases between. The CDR3 consists of 16 residues. Per germline, CDR1 ENHRY and CDR2 SYGVKD. The CDR3 loop reads CAISEGASGSNTEAFF. CDR3 in DNA: TGTGCCATCAGTGAGGGGGCCTCGGGTTCGAACACTGAAGCTTTCTTT.

V and J are TRBV5-1 and TRBJ2-5, with 7 bases fitting TRBD1. V lost 0 bases, J lost 0 bases, and 2 bases stayed unmatched. Germline loops: CDR1 SGHRS, CDR2 YFSETQ. CDR3 length: 15 residues. CDR3 nucleotide sequence: TGCGCCAGCAGCTTGGGCAGGGGGTACCAAGAGACCCAGTACTTC. Translated: CASSLGRGYQETQYF.

J is TRBJ2-7 and V is TRBV28; a weak D match, TRBD2 (6 bases). The germline CDR1 and CDR2 sequences are MDHEN and SYDVKM. Trimming cost V 5 bases and J 3 bases, with 11 bases left between them. The CDR3 loop spans 13 amino acids. This chain's CDR3 is CASSRGTVYEQYF. The CDR3 coding sequence is TGTGCCAGCAGTCGAGGGACTGTCTACGAGCAGTACTTC.

The chain employs TRBV10-3 and TRBJ2-3; 9 bases are a match to TRBD1. Germline loops: CDR1 ENHRY, CDR2 SYGVKD. The trim removed 4 bases at V and 6 bases at J, leaving 5 bases unmatched. The CDR3 runs to 14 residues. CDR3 nucleotides: TGTGCCATCAGTGCTACAGGGGGCGGGGATACGCAGTATTTT. Amino acids: CAISATGGGDTQYF.